The 10 T cell receptor beta chains reported below all come from one sample, sequenced in a study of shared clonotypes between healthy human individuals. Using immunoSEQ multiplex PCR, the repertoire was profiled, and TCRdb retains in-frame clones only, with some absent. Counted here are 800,000 to 950,000 clones, approximately 97% occurring once; the ten biggest clones make up over 0.2%. As defined, naive CD8 cells were CD45RO-negative and positively selected for CCR7, with terminally differentiated effector memory CD45RA+ cells excluded. Source material: naive CD8+ T cells sorted from blood. Every receptor here comes from a man aged 25 to 45 in good health.

The chain employs TRBV19 and TRBJ2-7; 7 bases are a match to TRBD2. Trimming took 5 bases from V and 3 from J; bases not matched to a gene: 7. Germline lookup yields CDR1 LNHDA and CDR2 SQIVND (reference sequence). This CDR3 contains 14 residues. As DNA, the CDR3 is TGTGCCAGTAGTCTAAGCGGGACCTTCTACGAGCAGTACTTC. Translating gives CASSLSGTFYEQYF. Combining the CDR3 with reference TRBV19 and TRBJ2-7 gives the whole variable domain DGGITQSPKYLFRKEGQNVTLSCEQNLNHDAMYWYRQDPGQGLRLIYYSQIVNDFQKGDIAEGYSVSREKKESFPLTVTSAQKNPTAFYLCASSLSGTFYEQYFGPGTRLTVT.

The gene calls are TRBV30 and TRBJ2-7, with TRBD1 as a possible D gene (6 bases). The V end lost 5 bases, the J end lost 3 bases, and 14 bases lay between the germline ends. The germline CDR1 and CDR2 sequences are GTSNPN and SVGIG (reference sequence). The CDR3 is 13 amino acids. CDR3 sequence reads: CAWDQGLGYEQYF. The CDR3 coding sequence is TGTGCCTGGGACCAGGGGTTAGGCTACGAGCAGTACTTC.

A single count supports this clone. This chain links TRBV27 with TRBJ2-5, with TRBD2 matching 11 bases. Germline values: CDR1 MNHEY, CDR2 SMNVEV (reference sequence). V was pared by 5 bases and J by 1 base, with 12 bases of the junction left unmatched. This CDR3 is built from 18 residues. The chain's CDR3 is CASSPVTSGMAPQETQYF. CDR3 in DNA: TGTGCCAGCAGTCCCGTGACTAGCGGGATGGCCCCCCAAGAGACCCAGTACTTC.

The chain has TRBV7-3 and TRBJ1-1, with 11 bases aligning to TRBD1. With V trimmed by 6 bases and J by 3 bases, 0 bases remained unmatched. The germline CDR1 and CDR2 sequences are SGHTA and FQGTGA. This CDR3 is built from 13 residues. The CDR3 loop reads CASRGQGDTEAFF. As DNA, the CDR3 is TGTGCCAGCAGGGGACAGGGGGACACTGAAGCTTTCTTT.

The J gene is TRBJ1-4, the V gene TRBV18, with D hard to call. CDR3 length equals 16 residues. Germline V gene lookup returns CDR1 KGHSH and CDR2 LQKENI. The ends were cut back, 2 bases at V and 0 bases at J, with 10 bases in the middle. The CDR3 loop is CASSPKPVATNEKLFF. In DNA form, the CDR3 reads TGTGCCAGCTCACCAAAGCCAGTGGCAACTAATGAAAAACTGTTTTTT.

The rearrangement links TRBV6-5 to TRBJ1-2, with D maybe TRBD1 (5 bases). The ends were cut back, 6 bases at V and 6 bases at J, with 17 bases in the middle. The CDR3 contains 14 residues. CDR1 is MNHEY, CDR2 SVGAGI, per germline. CDR3 region: CASSNSGTEDGYTF. As DNA, the CDR3 is TGTGCCAGCAGCAACAGCGGGACTGAGGATGGCTACACCTTC.

The rearrangement uses TRBV7-9 and TRBJ2-7, with 7 bases identical to TRBD2. CDR3 length: 15 amino acids. The germline V gene has CDR1 SEHNR and CDR2 FQNEAQ (reference sequence). The ends lost 4 bases at V and 1 base at J; junction bases unmatched: 7. CDR3 in amino acids: CASSWPAGASYEQYF. Written as DNA, the CDR3 is TGTGCCAGCAGCTGGCCGGCGGGAGCATCCTACGAGCAGTACTTC.

This clone has more than one count but fewer than ten. The chain employs TRBV9 and TRBJ2-1; D is unresolved. CDR1 and CDR2 (germline): SGDLS, YYNGEE. Trimming took off 3 bases at V and 0 bases at J, with 10 bases between the two ends. CDR3 length: 15 residues. CDR3 DNA sequence: TGTGCCAGCAGCGGAATCCGGAGCTCCTACAATGAGCAGTTCTTC. It codes for CASSGIRSSYNEQFF.

The CDR3 loop reads CASSGHTSGVSYEQYF. CDR3 bases: TGTGCCAGCAGTGGCCACACTAGCGGAGTCTCCTACGAGCAGTACTTC. The chain employs TRBV2 and TRBJ2-7; 8 bases align to TRBD2. V trimming: 4 bases; J trimming: 0 bases; junction bases outside the gene matches: 8. Germline V gene lookup returns CDR1 SNHLY and CDR2 FYNNEI. The CDR3 is 16 residues long.

This clone was observed a single time. CDR3 nucleotides: TGTGCCACCAGCCCTAATCCCGGGTCAACAACCTACGAGCAGTACTTC. Translating gives CATSPNPGSTTYEQYF. The V and J genes are TRBV15 and TRBJ2-7; D gene unclear. Germline CDR1 and CDR2: LNHNV and YYDKDF (reference sequence). V was clipped by 5 bases and J by 2 bases, with 19 bases between them. The CDR3 totals 16 residues. The complete variable domain, with remaining parts taken from reference TRBV15 and TRBJ2-7, reads DAMVIQNPRYQVTQFGKPVTLSCSQTLNHNVMYWYQQKSSQAPKLLFHYYDKDFNNEADTPDNFQSRRPNTSFCFLDIRSPGLGDTAMYLCATSPNPGSTTYEQYFGPGTRLTVT.